A selection of T cell receptor beta chains follows, all from one sample in a study of T cell changes during pregnancy in multiple sclerosis. The repertoire was sequenced with immunoSEQ multiplex PCR; TCRdb's copy has only in-frame clones and lacks some. The repertoire holds some 130,000 clones, with about 96% as singletons. The source material was peripheral blood, sampled after pregnancy. These receptors were obtained from a female donor with multiple sclerosis, enrolled in a pregnancy study. Both conserved end residues are part of each CDR3.

TRBV13 | CASSLGQSLYEQYF
TRBV4-3 | CASSQVANPGDTQYF
TRBV5-1 | CASSLVTGDTQYF
TRBV5-1 | CASSLGRTGGYEQFF
TRBV13 | CASSLLTSGTGGYEQYF
TRBV30 | CAWSGGGPGSVTNEKLFF
TRBV28 | CASSQRGSRSYGYTF
TRBV19 | CASSANPTRLGAFF
TRBV2 | CASSLRDSSGNTIYF
TRBV28 | CASSFLSQGQEGYTF
TRBV7-2 | CASSLVAGYNEKLFF
TRBV7-2 | CASSGQIRGRWHGYTF
TRBV5-4 | CASSADRDDYGYTF
TRBV11-2 | CASSLDPRLAGFSYNEQFF
TRBV6-6 | CASSYVDRANQPQHF
TRBV5-1 | CASSSIAGGTGNEQFF
TRBV9 | CASSVTGMYGYTF
TRBV4-2 | CASSQISGRAPGELFF
TRBV19 | CASSIGTSGRANTGELFF
TRBV15 | CATSRGATNQPQHF
TRBV5-4 | CASSLGLSGRSQETQYF
TRBV10-3 | CAISEYQGLAEEQYF
TRBV4-1 | CASSQDRLAVPVIQETQYF
TRBV7-2 | CASSLVRTDATTNEKLFF
TRBV5-1 | CASSLASEEQYF
TRBV5-6 | CASSQEYRENSPLHF
TRBV6-5 | CASSWTSGRFTDTQYF
TRBV25-1 | CASSAELDTQYF
TRBV5-4 | CASSSWGDQPQHF
TRBV6-1 | CASTRTQGAYEQYF
TRBV28 | CASSSVAKNIQYF
TRBV29-1 | CSVENRGGYTF
TRBV19 | CASSPQREGDTQYF
TRBV28 | CASRYQGSQPQHF
TRBV6-1 | CASSTVTGGELFF
TRBV7-5 | CARSLVRAASGAYEQYF
TRBV27 | CASSLRLAGEQYF
TRBV10-3 | CAITSSTGLLYGYTF
TRBV9 | CASSVAVAGPDQETQYF
TRBV29-1 | CSVAGGSYQPQHF
TRBV6-5 | CASNPRMSSYEQYF